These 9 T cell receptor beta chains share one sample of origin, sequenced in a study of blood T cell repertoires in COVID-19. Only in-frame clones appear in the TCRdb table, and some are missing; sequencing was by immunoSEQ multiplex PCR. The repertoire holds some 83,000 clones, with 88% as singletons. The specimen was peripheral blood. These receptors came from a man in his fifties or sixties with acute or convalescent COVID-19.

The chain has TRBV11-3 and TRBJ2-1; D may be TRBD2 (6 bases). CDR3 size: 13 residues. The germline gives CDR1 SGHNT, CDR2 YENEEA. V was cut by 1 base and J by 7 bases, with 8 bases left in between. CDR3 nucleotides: TGTGCCAGCAGCTTAGGGACTACGAATGAGCAGTTCTTC. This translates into CASSLGTTNEQFF.

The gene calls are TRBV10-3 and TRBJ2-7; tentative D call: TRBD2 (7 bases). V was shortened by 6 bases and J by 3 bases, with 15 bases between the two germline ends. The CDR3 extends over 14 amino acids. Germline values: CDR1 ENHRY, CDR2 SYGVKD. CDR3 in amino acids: CAIRGGGGHYEQYF. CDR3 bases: TGTGCCATCAGGGGGGGCGGGGGCCACTACGAGCAGTACTTC.

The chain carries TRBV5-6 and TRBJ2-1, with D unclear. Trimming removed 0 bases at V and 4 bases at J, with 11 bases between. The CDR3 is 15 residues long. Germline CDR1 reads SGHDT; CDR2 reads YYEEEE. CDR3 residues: CASSLGRLLYNEQFF. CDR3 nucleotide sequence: TGTGCCAGCAGCTTGGGTCGACTCCTGTACAATGAGCAGTTCTTC.

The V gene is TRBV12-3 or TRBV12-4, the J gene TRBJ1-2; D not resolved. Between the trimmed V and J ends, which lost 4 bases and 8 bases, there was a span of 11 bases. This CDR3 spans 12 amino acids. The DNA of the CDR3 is TGTGCCAGCAGTTCCGTGGGAGACGGCTACACCTTC. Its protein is CASSSVGDGYTF.

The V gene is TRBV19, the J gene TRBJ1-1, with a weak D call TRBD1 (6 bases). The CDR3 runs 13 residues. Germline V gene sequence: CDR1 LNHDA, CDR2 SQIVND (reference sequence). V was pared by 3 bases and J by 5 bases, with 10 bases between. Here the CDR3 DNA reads TGTGCCAGTAGTATGTCAGGGGTTACTGAAGCTTTCTTT. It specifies CASSMSGVTEAFF.

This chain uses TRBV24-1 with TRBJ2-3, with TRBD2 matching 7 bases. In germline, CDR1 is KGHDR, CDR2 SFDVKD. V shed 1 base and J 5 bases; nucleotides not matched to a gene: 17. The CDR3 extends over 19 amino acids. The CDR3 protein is CATSDFQASIAGQGDTQYF. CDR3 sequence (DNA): TGTGCCACCAGTGATTTCCAAGCCTCTATAGCGGGCCAGGGAGATACGCAGTATTTT.

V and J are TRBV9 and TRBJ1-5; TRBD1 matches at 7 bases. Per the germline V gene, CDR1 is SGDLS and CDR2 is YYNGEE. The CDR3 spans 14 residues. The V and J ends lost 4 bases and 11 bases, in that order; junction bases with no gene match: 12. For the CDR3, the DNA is TGTGCCAGCAGCCGGGACAGCCCGACACTGGCCCAGCATTTT. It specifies CASSRDSPTLAQHF.

The CDR3 loop is CATSDQDRYQETQYF. CDR3 coding DNA: TGTGCCACCAGTGACCAAGACAGATACCAAGAGACCCAGTACTTC. V is TRBV24-1 and J is TRBJ2-5, with D tentatively TRBD1 (5 bases). Per germline, CDR1 KGHDR and CDR2 SFDVKD. The CDR3 length is 15 residues. The ends were cut back, 4 bases at V and 0 bases at J, with 11 bases in the middle.

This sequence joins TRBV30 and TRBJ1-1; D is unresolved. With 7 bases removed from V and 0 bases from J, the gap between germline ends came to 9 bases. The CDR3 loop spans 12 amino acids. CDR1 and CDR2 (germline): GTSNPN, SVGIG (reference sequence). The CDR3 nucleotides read TGTGCCTTACTTAATTTGAACACTGAAGCTTTCTTT. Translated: CALLNLNTEAFF. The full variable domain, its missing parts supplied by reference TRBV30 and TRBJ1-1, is SQTIHQWPATLVQPVGSPLSLECTVEGTSNPNLYWYRQAAGRGLQLLFYSVGIGQISSEVPQNLSASRPQDRQFILSSKKLLLSDSGFYLCALLNLNTEAFFGQGTRLTVV.